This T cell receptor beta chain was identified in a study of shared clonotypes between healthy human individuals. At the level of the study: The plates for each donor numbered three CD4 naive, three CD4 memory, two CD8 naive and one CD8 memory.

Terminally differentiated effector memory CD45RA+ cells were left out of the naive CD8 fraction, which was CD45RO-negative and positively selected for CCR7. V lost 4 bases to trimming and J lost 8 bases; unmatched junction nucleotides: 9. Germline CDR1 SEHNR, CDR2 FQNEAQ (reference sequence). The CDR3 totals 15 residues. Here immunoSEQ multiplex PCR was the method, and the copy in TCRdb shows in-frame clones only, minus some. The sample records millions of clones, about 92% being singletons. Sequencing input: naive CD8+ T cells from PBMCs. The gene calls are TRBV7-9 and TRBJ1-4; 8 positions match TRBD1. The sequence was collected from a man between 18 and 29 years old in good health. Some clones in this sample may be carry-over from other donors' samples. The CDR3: CASSSADRVGEKLFF. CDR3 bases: TGTGCCAGCAGCTCGGCGGACAGGGTAGGGGAAAAACTGTTTTTT.